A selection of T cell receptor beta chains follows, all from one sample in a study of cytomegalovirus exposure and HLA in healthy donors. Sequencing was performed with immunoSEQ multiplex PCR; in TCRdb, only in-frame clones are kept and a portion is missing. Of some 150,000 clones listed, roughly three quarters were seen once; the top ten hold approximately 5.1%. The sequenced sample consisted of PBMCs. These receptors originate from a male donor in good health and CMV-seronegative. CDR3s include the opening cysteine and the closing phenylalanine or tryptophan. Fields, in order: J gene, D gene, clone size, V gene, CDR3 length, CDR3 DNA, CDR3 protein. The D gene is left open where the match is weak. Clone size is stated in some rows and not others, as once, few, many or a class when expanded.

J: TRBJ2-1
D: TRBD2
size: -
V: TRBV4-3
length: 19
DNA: TGCGCCAGCAGCCCCGCGCCGATCGCTAGCGGGGGCTTCTACAATGAGCAGTTCTTC
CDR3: CASSPAPIASGGFYNEQFF

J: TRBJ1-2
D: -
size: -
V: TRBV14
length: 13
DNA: TGTGCCAGCAGCCAAGAACCGGGTGGTGGCTACACCTTC
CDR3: CASSQEPGGGYTF

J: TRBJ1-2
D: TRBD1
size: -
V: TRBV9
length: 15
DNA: TGTGCCAGCAGCGTCCGCCGGACAGGGACTAATGGCTACACCTTC
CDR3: CASSVRRTGTNGYTF

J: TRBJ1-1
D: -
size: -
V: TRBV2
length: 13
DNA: TGTGCCAGCTGGGAACAGGTAAACACTGAAGCTTTCTTT
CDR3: CASWEQVNTEAFF

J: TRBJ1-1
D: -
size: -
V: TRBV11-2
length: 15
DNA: TGTGCCAGCAGCTGGAGTGCGACGGGTAACACTGAAGCTTTCTTT
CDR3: CASSWSATGNTEAFF

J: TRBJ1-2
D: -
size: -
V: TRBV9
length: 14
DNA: TGTGCCAGCAGCGTAGGCGGGAGGGACTATGGCTACACCTTC
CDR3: CASSVGGRDYGYTF

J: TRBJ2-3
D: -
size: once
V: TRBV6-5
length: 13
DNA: TGTGCCAGCAGTGTTGGGGAGACAGATACGCAGTATTTT
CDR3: CASSVGETDTQYF

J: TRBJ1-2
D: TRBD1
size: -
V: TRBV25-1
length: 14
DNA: TGTGCCAGCAGTGTAACCGGGACAGGTACGGGCTACACCTTC
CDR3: CASSVTGTGTGYTF

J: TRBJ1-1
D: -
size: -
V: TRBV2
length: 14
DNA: TGTGCCAGCACCACCGGATGGGGCCAGGGTGAAGCTTTCTTT
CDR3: CASTTGWGQGEAFF

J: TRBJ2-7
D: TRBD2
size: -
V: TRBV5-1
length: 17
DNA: TGCGCCAGCAGCTTGTACACCTCTCGGACTAGCGGCGACGAGCAGTACTTC
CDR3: CASSLYTSRTSGDEQYF

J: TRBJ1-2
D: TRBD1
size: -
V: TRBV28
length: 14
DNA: TGTGCCAGCAGGGGAACAGGGGGTGGGTATGGCTACACCTTC
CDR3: CASRGTGGGYGYTF

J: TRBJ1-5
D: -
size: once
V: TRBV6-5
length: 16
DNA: TGTGCCAGCAGTTCCTCCCTTGACAGGTTTGATCAGCCCCAGCATTTT
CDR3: CASSSSLDRFDQPQHF

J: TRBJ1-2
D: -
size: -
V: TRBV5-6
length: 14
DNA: TGTGCCAGCAGCCCGACGCGGAGCTTCTATGGCTACACCTTC
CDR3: CASSPTRSFYGYTF

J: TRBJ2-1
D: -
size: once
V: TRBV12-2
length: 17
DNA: TGTGCAAGTCGCTTGGGACTGCGGGATAGCTCCTACAATGAGCAGTTCTTC
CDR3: CASRLGLRDSSYNEQFF

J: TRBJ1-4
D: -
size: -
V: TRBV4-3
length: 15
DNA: TGCGCCAGCAGCCAACAGGGTTCAACTAATGAAAAACTGTTTTTT
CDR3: CASSQQGSTNEKLFF

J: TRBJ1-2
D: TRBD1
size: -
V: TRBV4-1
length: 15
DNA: TGCGCCAGCAGCCAAGTTCCCGGGACAGACTATGGCTACACCTTC
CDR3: CASSQVPGTDYGYTF

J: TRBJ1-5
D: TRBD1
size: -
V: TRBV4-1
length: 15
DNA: TGCGCCAGCAGCCAAGGGGACAGACTAAATCAGCCCCAGCATTTT
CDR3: CASSQGDRLNQPQHF

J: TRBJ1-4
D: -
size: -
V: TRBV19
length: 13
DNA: TGTGCCAGTAGTATTAAGAGGGATGAAAAACTGTTTTTT
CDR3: CASSIKRDEKLFF

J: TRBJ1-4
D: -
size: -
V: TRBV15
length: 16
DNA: TGTGCCACCAGCAGAGGCGAAGGAGGCAGAGCTGAAAAACTGTTTTTT
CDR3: CATSRGEGGRAEKLFF

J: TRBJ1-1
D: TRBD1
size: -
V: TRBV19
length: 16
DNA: TGTGCCAGTAGTATTAGGGGACAGTCGCTAAACACTGAAGCTTTCTTT
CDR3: CASSIRGQSLNTEAFF

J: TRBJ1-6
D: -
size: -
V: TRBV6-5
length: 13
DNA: TGTGCCAGCAGGGGGCAGCCTAATTCACCCCTCCACTTT
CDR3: CASRGQPNSPLHF

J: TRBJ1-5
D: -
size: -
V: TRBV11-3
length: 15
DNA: TGTGCCAGCAGCTTCCGACAGGTAGGTAATCAGCCCCAGCATTTT
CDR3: CASSFRQVGNQPQHF

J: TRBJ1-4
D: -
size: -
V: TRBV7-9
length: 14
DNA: TGTGCCAGCAGCTTAAGGCAGACAGCCGAAAAACTGTTTTTT
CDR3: CASSLRQTAEKLFF

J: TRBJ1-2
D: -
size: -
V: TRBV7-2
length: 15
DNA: TGTGCCAGCAGCTTGGGACACCAAGCCAACTATGGCTACACCTTC
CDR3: CASSLGHQANYGYTF

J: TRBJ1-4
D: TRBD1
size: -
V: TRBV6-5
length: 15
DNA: TGTGCCAGCAGTCCTGACAGGGTGGCTAATGAAAAACTGTTTTTT
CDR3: CASSPDRVANEKLFF

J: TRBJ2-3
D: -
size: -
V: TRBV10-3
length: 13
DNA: TGTGCCATCAGTGTATCAGGGGAGGATACGCAGTATTTT
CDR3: CAISVSGEDTQYF

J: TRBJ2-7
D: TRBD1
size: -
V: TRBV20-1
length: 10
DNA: TGCAGTGCTTACAGGGGCGAGCAGTACTTC
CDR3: CSAYRGEQYF

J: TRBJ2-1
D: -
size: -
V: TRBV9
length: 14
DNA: TGTGCCAGCAGCCCGTCAGGTTTGATGGCTGAGCAGTTCTTC
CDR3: CASSPSGLMAEQFF

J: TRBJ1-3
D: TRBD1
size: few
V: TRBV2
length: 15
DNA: TGTGCCAGCAGTTCCGACAGGGGTAGTGGAAACACCATATATTTT
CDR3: CASSSDRGSGNTIYF

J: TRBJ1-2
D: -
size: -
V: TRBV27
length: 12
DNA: TGTGCCGAAGCCGTCAGGGACTATGGCTACACCTTC
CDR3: CAEAVRDYGYTF

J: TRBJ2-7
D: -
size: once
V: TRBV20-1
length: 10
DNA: TGCAGTGCTATCGGGTACGAGCAGTACTTC
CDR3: CSAIGYEQYF

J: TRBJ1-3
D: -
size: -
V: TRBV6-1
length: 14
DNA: TGTGCAGCAGTTCGGGGGGGATATGGAAACACCATATATTTT
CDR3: CAAVRGGYGNTIYF

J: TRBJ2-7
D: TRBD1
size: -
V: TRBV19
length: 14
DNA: TGTGCCAGTAGCCCGACAGGGGTTGCCTACGAGCAGTACTTC
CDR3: CASSPTGVAYEQYF

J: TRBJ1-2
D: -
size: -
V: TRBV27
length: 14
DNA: TGTGCCAGCAGTTTAACTTGGGGCATGGGAGGCTACACCTTC
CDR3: CASSLTWGMGGYTF

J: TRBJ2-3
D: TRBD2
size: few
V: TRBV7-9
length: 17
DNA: TGTGCCAGCAGCCAAAGACTAGCGGGACCAGACACAGATACGCAGTATTTT
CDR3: CASSQRLAGPDTDTQYF

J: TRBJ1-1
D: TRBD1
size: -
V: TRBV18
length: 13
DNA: TGTGCCAGCTCTCCGGACAGGACCACTGAAGCTTTCTTT
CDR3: CASSPDRTTEAFF

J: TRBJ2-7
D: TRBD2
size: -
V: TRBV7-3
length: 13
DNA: TGTGCCAGCAGCTTGGCGGGGGGGTACGAGCAGTACTTC
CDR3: CASSLAGGYEQYF

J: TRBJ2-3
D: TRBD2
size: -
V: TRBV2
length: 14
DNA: TGTGCCAGCAGCCCTTCGGGGGGGACAGATACGCAGTATTTT
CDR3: CASSPSGGTDTQYF

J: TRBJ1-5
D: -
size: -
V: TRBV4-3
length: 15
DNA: TGCGCCAGCAGCCAGAGCGGTACAGGCAATCAGCCCCAGCATTTT
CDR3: CASSQSGTGNQPQHF

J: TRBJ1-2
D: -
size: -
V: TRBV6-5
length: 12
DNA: TGTGCCAGCAGTTACGACGGGACAGGCTACACCTTC
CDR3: CASSYDGTGYTF

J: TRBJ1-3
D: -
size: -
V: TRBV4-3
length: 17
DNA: TGCGCCAGCAGCCAGCGAGGGGCGGGGTACTCTGGAAACACCATATATTTT
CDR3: CASSQRGAGYSGNTIYF

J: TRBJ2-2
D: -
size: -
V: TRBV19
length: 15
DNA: TGTGCCACCAGGGAGGGGGTCTTCAACACCGGGGAGCTGTTTTTT
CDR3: CATREGVFNTGELFF

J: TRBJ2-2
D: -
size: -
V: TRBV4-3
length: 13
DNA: TGCGCCAGCAGGGGATCTTTAGCGGGGGAGCTGTTTTTT
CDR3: CASRGSLAGELFF

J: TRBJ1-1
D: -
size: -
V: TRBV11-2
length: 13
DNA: TGTGCCAGCAGCTTAGCCTCGGGTTGGGAAGCTTTCTTT
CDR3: CASSLASGWEAFF

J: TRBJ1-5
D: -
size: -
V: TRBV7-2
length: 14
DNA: TGTGCCAGCAGCCGAGGGGGTGGTAATCAGCCCCAGCATTTT
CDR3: CASSRGGGNQPQHF

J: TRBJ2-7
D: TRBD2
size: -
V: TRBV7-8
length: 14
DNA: TGTGCCAGCAGCTTATCCACCGGGACTAGCGCACAGTACTTC
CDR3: CASSLSTGTSAQYF

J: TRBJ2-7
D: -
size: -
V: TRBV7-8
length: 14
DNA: TGTGCCAGCAGCCAGGACAGCGATTCCTACGAGCAGTACTTC
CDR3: CASSQDSDSYEQYF

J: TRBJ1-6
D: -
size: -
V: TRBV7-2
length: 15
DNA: TGTGCCAGCAGCTTGAGTGCGGCAGTTAATTCACCCCTCCACTTT
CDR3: CASSLSAAVNSPLHF

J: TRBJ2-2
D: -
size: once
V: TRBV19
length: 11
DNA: TGTGCCATCAGGGTAACCGGGGAGCTGTTTTTT
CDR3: CAIRVTGELFF

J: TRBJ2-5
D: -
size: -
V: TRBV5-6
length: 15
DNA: TGTGCCAGCAGCTTTTGGGTAGGACTCCAAGAGACCCAGTACTTC
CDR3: CASSFWVGLQETQYF